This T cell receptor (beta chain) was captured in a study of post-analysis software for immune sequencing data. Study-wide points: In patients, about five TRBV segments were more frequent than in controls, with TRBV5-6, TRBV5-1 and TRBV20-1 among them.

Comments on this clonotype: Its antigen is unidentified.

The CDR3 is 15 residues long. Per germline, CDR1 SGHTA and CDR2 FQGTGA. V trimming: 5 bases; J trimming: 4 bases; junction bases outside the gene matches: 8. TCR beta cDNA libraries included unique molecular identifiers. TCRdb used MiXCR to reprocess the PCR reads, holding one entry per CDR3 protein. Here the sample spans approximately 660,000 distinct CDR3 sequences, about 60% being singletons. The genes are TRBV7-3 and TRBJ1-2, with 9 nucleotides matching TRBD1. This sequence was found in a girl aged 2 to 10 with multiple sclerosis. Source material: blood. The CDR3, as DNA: TGTGCCAGCAGCCTAAGCGGGACAGGGTCCTATGGCTACACCTTC. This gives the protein CASSLSGTGSYGYTF.